This T cell receptor (beta chain) was recorded in a study of metastatic and nonmetastatic thyroid tumors (dated by TCRdb to 2020 to 2021). About the study as a whole: Repertoires were compared across peripheral blood and tumor or nodule tissue samples from malignant and benign thyroid patients.

The library was built by means of PCR. Sequencing instrument: Illumina HiSeq 4000. High-throughput sequencing was used to profile the CDR3 region of the TCR beta-chain in every patient. Regarding the original processing steps: Drawing on CDR3 differences between clinicopathological groups, the researchers built a classifier meant to tell apart patients with distant-metastatic papillary thyroid cancer. The Shannon index was used to assess repertoire diversity, and the Morisita-Horn index was used to assess tumor-blood repertoire similarity. The public sequencing data were trimmed at Q25 with fastp and processed into clonotypes with MiXCR by TCRdb, which kept only in-frame beta chains. The V and J calls were not made by the authors but by TCRdb's processing. Here the sample has around 20,000 clones; 22% occur a single time. About 8.1% of the sample belongs to the ten largest clones. Overall study outcomes, separate from this receptor: TCR beta diversity was reported as significantly higher in malignant tumors than in benign nodules, in both blood and tumor samples.

Notes on this clone: What this receptor recognizes is not known. Nothing much larger sits one base from this clone, and base qualities are not available.

From its cysteine to its phenylalanine, the CDR3 spans 15 amino acids. Here the CDR3 DNA is all that survives: 45 bases in frame from base 1. V drops 3 bases and J drops 4 bases, leaving 12 bases in between. CDR1 is given as KGHSH and CDR2 as LQKENI, both from the germline V gene. Before undergoing thyroid surgery, none of the patients had been given any kind of treatment. The study retrospectively analysed patient clinical samples collected from about 2012 to 2018 using T-cell receptor beta sequencing. Recombination connected TRBV18 to TRBJ2-2, with no reliable assignment of the D segment. The origin of this receptor is a female donor with papillary thyroid cancer or a benign thyroid nodule (not recorded which). Some clones in this sample may be carry-over from other donors' samples. Sample: adjacent normal tissue. The DNA sequence is given as TGTGCCAGCTCACCGGCCGAATCCCTCACCGGGGAGCTGTTTTTT. This gives the protein CASSPAESLTGELFF.